This entry lists 25 T cell receptor beta chains sequenced from one sample in a study of CD8+ T cells in alopecia areata. As for treatment: oral pan-JAK inhibitor, 5-10 mg twice daily. cDNA prepared by RNA extraction and subsequent reverse transcription served as the template for sequencing. TCRdb's copy holds only in-frame clones and misses some; the assay was immunoSEQ multiplex PCR. The data contain 150,000 to 250,000 clones, approximately 56% of them singletons. The input for sequencing was CD4+ T cells sorted from blood, taken at week 4, from a patient treated with tofacitinib. The receptors shown here come from a human donor with alopecia areata.

This clone has only a few counts. The chain uses TRBV5-6 and TRBJ2-3; maybe TRBD2 (5 bases). The CDR3 covers 14 residues. Looked up from germline, CDR1 is SGHDT and CDR2 is YYEEEE. V was pared by 4 bases and J by 2 bases, with 11 bases between. The CDR3, as DNA: TGTGCCAGCAGCCAGCGGTGGAACACAGATACGCAGTATTTT. It encodes CASSQRWNTDTQYF. The whole variable domain, filled in from reference TRBV5-6 and TRBJ2-3, reads DAGVTQSPTHLIKTRGQQVTLRCSPKSGHDTVSWYQQALGQGPQFIFQYYEEEERQRGNFPDRFSGHQFPNYSSELNVNALLLGDSALYLCASSQRWNTDTQYFGPGTRLTVL.

This sequence joins TRBV7-9 and TRBJ1-6, with D unresolved. Germline lookup yields CDR1 SEHNR and CDR2 FQNEAQ (reference sequence). Trimming left V 1 base short and J 2 bases short, with 6 bases between. CDR3 length equals 15 residues. The CDR3 sequence is CASSLGETYNSPLHF. CDR3 DNA sequence: TGTGCCAGCAGCTTAGGGGAAACCTATAATTCACCCCTCCACTTT.

This clone came up a few times. The rearrangement uses TRBV25-1 and TRBJ2-7; D not certain. Germline-derived CDR1 and CDR2 are MGHDK and SYGVNS. Trimming pared 6 bases from V and 0 bases from J, leaving 12 bases between. This CDR3 is 14 amino acids long. The CDR3 reads CASSGSDLSYEQYF. The CDR3 coding sequence is TGTGCCAGCAGCGGTTCGGACCTCTCCTACGAGCAGTACTTC.

The chain joins TRBV5-4 to TRBJ2-2, with 8 positions matching TRBD1. The CDR3 loop spans 16 amino acids. From germline, CDR1 is SGHNT and CDR2 YYREEE (reference sequence). V shed 1 base, J shed 2 bases, and the junction held 4 bases outside the gene matches. DNA for the CDR3: TGTGCCAGCAGCTTGTGGACAGGGCATAACACCGGGGAGCTGTTTTTT. It translates to CASSLWTGHNTGELFF.

This clone was counted a few times. The chain joins TRBV23-1 to TRBJ2-5; D is uncertain. TRBV23-1 is marked as an open reading frame, function uncertain. Deletions cut 2 bases from V and 5 bases from J, with 12 bases between. The length of the CDR3 is 14 residues. The CDR3 DNA follows: TGCGCCAGCAGTCAAAAAGGGCACCGGGAGACCCAGTACTTC. Translating it yields CASSQKGHRETQYF.

This clone showed up just a few times. The rearrangement joins TRBV5-6 to TRBJ2-4; 7 bases fit TRBD1. There are 15 residues in the CDR3. Germline CDR1 reads SGHDT; CDR2 reads YYEEEE. The J segment lost 4 bases and the V segment lost 0 bases, leaving 4 bases of the junction unmatched. CDR3 residues: CASSLDARGKNIQYF. The DNA for the CDR3 is TGTGCCAGCAGCTTGGATGCCAGGGGGAAAAACATTCAGTACTTC.

J is TRBJ1-2 and V is TRBV7-9; a possible D gene is TRBD1 (6 bases). The V gene lost 1 base and the J gene lost 2 bases, with 8 bases spanning the gap. The germline gives CDR1 SEHNR, CDR2 FQNEAQ (reference sequence). CDR3 size: 14 residues. Here the CDR3 reads CASSLGTGNYGYTF. The CDR3 DNA follows: TGTGCCAGCAGCTTAGGTACAGGGAACTATGGCTACACCTTC. The whole variable domain, filled in from reference TRBV7-9 and TRBJ1-2, reads DTGVSQNPRHKITKRGQNVTFRCDPISEHNRLYWYRQTLGQGPEFLTYFQNEAQLEKSRLLSDRFSAERPKGSFSTLEIQRTEQGDSAMYLCASSLGTGNYGYTFGSGTRLTVV.

This rearrangement joins TRBV7-2 to TRBJ1-2, with D perhaps matching TRBD1 (6 bases). The CDR3 runs 13 residues. Germline CDR1 and CDR2: SGHTA and FQGNSA. V lost 8 bases and J 4 bases, leaving 14 bases between the germline ends. CDR3 loop: CASGGQGRYGYTF. DNA for the CDR3: TGTGCCAGCGGGGGGCAGGGCCGCTATGGCTACACCTTC.

V gene TRBV10-3 combines with J gene TRBJ2-5; a weak D match, TRBD2 (7 bases). TRBJ2-7 explains the end of the DNA better; the J call may be wrong. Germline V gene sequence: CDR1 ENHRY, CDR2 SYGVKD. The CDR3 extends over 14 amino acids. In nucleotides, the CDR3 is TGTGCCATCAGTGTAGGGGGGGCTGGCAACGAGCAGTACTTC. As protein: CAISVGGAGNEQYF.

This chain connects TRBV9 to TRBJ1-1; D is ambiguous. Trimming removed 3 bases from V and 0 bases from J, with 12 bases in between. The CDR3 loop spans 15 amino acids. From germline, CDR1 is SGDLS and CDR2 YYNGEE. This CDR3 reads CASSGGGRLNTEAFF. Here the CDR3 DNA reads TGTGCCAGCAGCGGCGGAGGCCGCCTGAACACTGAAGCTTTCTTT. The full variable domain, its missing parts supplied by reference TRBV9 and TRBJ1-1, is DSGVTQTPKHLITATGQRVTLRCSPRSGDLSVYWYQQSLDQGLQFLIQYYNGEERAKGNILERFSAQQFPDLHSELNLSSLELGDSALYFCASSGGGRLNTEAFFGQGTRLTVV.

V is TRBV27 and J is TRBJ2-3; 9 nucleotides align to TRBD2. V shed 2 bases and J 4 bases; nucleotides not matched to a gene: 10. The length of the CDR3 is 17 residues. CDR1 and CDR2 from the germline V gene are MNHEY and SMNVEV (reference sequence). This CDR3 reads CASSLRVAGGRADTQYF. In DNA form, the CDR3 reads TGTGCCAGCAGTTTAAGGGTGGCGGGGGGGCGCGCAGATACGCAGTATTTT.

This clone was observed a handful of times. The rearrangement uses TRBV2 and TRBJ2-5; maybe TRBD1 (5 bases). V lost 8 bases and J 5 bases, leaving 9 bases between the germline ends. This CDR3 region has 11 residues. Germline values: CDR1 SNHLY, CDR2 FYNNEI. CDR3 residues: CASRPGETQYF. CDR3 sequence (DNA): TGTGCCAGCCGCCCAGGGGAGACCCAGTACTTC.

The CDR3, as DNA: TGCGCCAGCAGACCCGGACAGGGGAATGAAAAACTGTTTTTT. It codes for CASRPGQGNEKLFF. This sequence joins TRBV5-1 and TRBJ1-4; 9 nucleotides align to TRBD1. This CDR3 is 14 amino acids long. Germline V gene lookup returns CDR1 SGHRS and CDR2 YFSETQ. Germline trimming cut 5 bases from V and 5 bases from J; bases unmatched to any gene: 4.

The chain joins TRBV30 to TRBJ2-2; 14 bases agree with TRBD2. Germline-derived CDR1 and CDR2 are GTSNPN and SVGIG (reference sequence). V was pared by 4 bases and J by 7 bases, with 2 bases of the junction left unmatched. The CDR3 covers 14 residues. The CDR3 spells CAWMGTSGSGELFF. DNA of the CDR3: TGTGCCTGGATGGGGACTAGCGGGAGCGGGGAGCTGTTTTTT.

This chain joins TRBV5-6 and TRBJ1-1; maybe TRBD1 (5 bases). The germline V gene has CDR1 SGHDT and CDR2 YYEEEE. With 3 bases removed from V and 9 bases from J, the gap between germline ends came to 15 bases. CDR3 length equals 13 residues. The CDR3 is CASSYELLGQAFF. CDR3 sequence (DNA): TGTGCCAGCAGCTACGAATTACTGGGACAAGCTTTCTTT.

The chain has TRBV6-5 and TRBJ2-5; D uncertain. The ends were cut back, 3 bases at V and 5 bases at J, with 10 bases in the middle. CDR3 length: 13 residues. Germline V gene sequence: CDR1 MNHEY, CDR2 SVGAGI. DNA of the CDR3: TGTGCCAGCAGTTATCGAGGTTTGGAGACCCAGTACTTC. Protein product: CASSYRGLETQYF.

CDR3 residues: CASRLPPAIPEAFF. CDR3 nucleotide sequence: TGTGCCAGCAGGTTGCCCCCGGCGATCCCTGAAGCTTTCTTT. The J gene is TRBJ1-1, the V gene TRBV2; no clear D gene. CDR1 and CDR2 from the germline V gene are SNHLY and FYNNEI. The CDR3 totals 14 residues. V was shortened by 6 bases and J by 6 bases, with 17 bases between the two germline ends. The full variable domain, in which reference TRBV2 and TRBJ1-1 provide the parts outside the CDR3, is EPEVTQTPSHQVTQMGQEVILRCVPISNHLYFYWYRQILGQKVEFLVSFYNNEISEKSEIFDDQFSVERPDGSNFTLKIRSTKLEDSAMYFCASRLPPAIPEAFFGQGTRLTVV.

The table lists this clone with a few counts. This chain uses TRBV5-1 with TRBJ2-1; a possible D gene is TRBD1 (7 bases). This CDR3 has 15 residues. Trimming took off 1 base at V and 4 bases at J, with 12 bases between the two ends. Germline loops: CDR1 SGHRS, CDR2 YFSETQ. CDR3 DNA sequence: TGCGCCAGCAGCTTGACAGGGGCGGGATACAATGAGCAGTTCTTC. Protein sequence: CASSLTGAGYNEQFF. Full variable domain (rest looked up from reference TRBV5-1 and TRBJ2-1): KAGVTQTPRYLIKTRGQQVTLSCSPISGHRSVSWYQQTPGQGLQFLFEYFSETQRNKGNFPGRFSGRQFSNSRSEMNVSTLELGDSALYLCASSLTGAGYNEQFFGPGTRLTVL.

The chain recombines TRBV18 with TRBJ1-5, with D tentatively TRBD1 (5 bases). Looked up from germline, CDR1 is KGHSH and CDR2 is LQKENI. This CDR3 is 15 amino acids long. Trimming took off 5 bases at V and 0 bases at J, with 11 bases between the two ends. CDR3 DNA: TGTGCCAGCTCAGCCCAGGGAGATAGCAATCAGCCCCAGCATTTT. This sequence encodes CASSAQGDSNQPQHF. Full variable domain (missing parts from reference TRBV18 and TRBJ1-5): NAGVMQNPRHLVRRRGQEARLRCSPMKGHSHVYWYRQLPEEGLKFMVYLQKENIIDESGMPKERFSAEFPKEGPSILRIQQVVRGDSAAYFCASSAQGDSNQPQHFGDGTRLSIL.

This clone was counted a few times. The V and J genes are TRBV11-2 and TRBJ2-4; 7 nucleotides match TRBD1. The V segment lost 5 bases and the J segment 8 bases; nucleotides outside the gene matches: 12. The CDR3 runs 15 residues. Per germline, CDR1 SGHAT and CDR2 FQNNGV. CDR3: CASSQPPGQGDIQYF. The CDR3 region has the DNA TGTGCCAGCAGCCAACCCCCCGGGCAGGGGGACATTCAGTACTTC.

The chain joins TRBV30 to TRBJ1-6; maybe TRBD1 (5 bases). This CDR3 comprises 14 residues. Per germline, CDR1 GTSNPN and CDR2 SVGIG (reference sequence). V lost 1 base to trimming and J lost 8 bases, with 12 bases between them. The CDR3 sequence is CAWSGGMEDSPLHF. The DNA of the CDR3 is TGTGCCTGGAGTGGGGGGATGGAGGATTCACCCCTCCACTTT.

The V gene is TRBV29-1, the J gene TRBJ1-2; possible D gene TRBD1, 6 bases. Germline V gene data show CDR1 as SQVTM and CDR2 as ANQGSEA. This CDR3 contains 14 residues. The germline V and J ends were trimmed by 2 bases and 4 bases, with 14 bases remaining between them. The CDR3 sequence: CSVEWGGGSYGYTF. CDR3 DNA sequence: TGCAGCGTTGAATGGGGTGGGGGCAGCTATGGCTACACCTTC.

V and J are TRBV30 and TRBJ1-4, with TRBD1 matching over 9 bases. Germline lookup yields CDR1 GTSNPN and CDR2 SVGIG (reference sequence). V lost 3 bases to trimming and J lost 4 bases; unmatched junction nucleotides: 6. The CDR3 has 15 amino acids. CDR3 bases: TGTGCCTGGAGCCCCGGACAGGGGCTTAATGAAAAACTGTTTTTT. It specifies CAWSPGQGLNEKLFF. Together with reference TRBV30 and TRBJ1-4, the CDR3 gives the full variable domain: SQTIHQWPATLVQPVGSPLSLECTVEGTSNPNLYWYRQAAGRGLQLLFYSVGIGQISSEVPQNLSASRPQDRQFILSSKKLLLSDSGFYLCAWSPGQGLNEKLFFGSGTQLSVL.

The chain employs TRBV18 and TRBJ2-1; 7 bases fit TRBD1. Per germline, CDR1 KGHSH and CDR2 LQKENI. The V gene end was trimmed by 2 bases and the J gene end by 5 bases; junction bases not matched to a gene: 3. This CDR3 is built from 14 residues. The CDR3 region is CASSPGTANNEQFF. The CDR3 DNA reads as TGTGCCAGCTCACCAGGGACAGCAAACAATGAGCAGTTCTTC.

J is TRBJ1-6 and V is TRBV23-1; D is unclear. TRBV23-1 is reported as an ORF; its role is uncertain. V lost 2 bases and J lost 5, with 22 bases in between. The CDR3 spans 19 residues. CDR3 sequence (DNA): TGCGCCAGCAGTCAAGGGCCGGGGAGCCTAAATCGTAATAATTCACCCCTCCACTTT. Its protein product is CASSQGPGSLNRNNSPLHF.